These 29 T cell receptor beta chains share one sample of origin, sequenced in a study of T-cell memory formation after mild COVID-19. TCRdb itself ran the 5' RACE reads through MiXCR, one entry per CDR3 protein. The repertoire includes about 140,000 distinct CDR3 sequences, 13% to 15% of them detected once, and 11% to 15% sits in the top ten. The source material was PBMCs or a T cell subset sorted from them (not recorded which). Receptors originate from an adult woman who had mild COVID-19 (a few samples of this study predate the infection). Cell type and time point are not known.

This clonotype was counted a few times. This sequence joins TRBV7-2 and TRBJ2-4; D is perhaps TRBD2 (6 bases). Per the germline V gene, CDR1 is SGHTA and CDR2 is FQGNSA. This CDR3 region has 14 residues. Deletions cut 5 bases from V and 7 bases from J, with 15 bases between. This CDR3 reads CASSPRGMGNIQYF. The DNA for the CDR3 is TGTGCCAGCAGCCCTCGGGGGATGGGGAACATTCAGTACTTC.

As DNA, the CDR3 is TGTGCCAGCAGACCACAGGACGGGACCGGGGAGCTGTTTTTT. Translated, it gives CASRPQDGTGELFF. The chain joins TRBV2 to TRBJ2-2; TRBD1 is a possible D gene (5 bases). Trimming cost V 6 bases and J 5 bases, with 13 bases left between them. The CDR3 is made up of 14 amino acids. The germline V gene encodes CDR1 SNHLY and CDR2 FYNNEI.

The rearrangement links TRBV13 to TRBJ1-6, with 9 nucleotides matching TRBD1. The CDR3 has 15 residues. Germline loops: CDR1 PRHDT, CDR2 FYEKMQ (reference sequence). V lost 5 bases to trimming and J lost 9 bases; unmatched junction nucleotides: 8. This CDR3 is CASSQGQGGASPLHF. CDR3 sequence (DNA): TGTGCCAGCAGCCAGGGACAGGGTGGAGCTTCACCCCTCCACTTT.

This rearrangement joins TRBV25-1 to TRBJ2-3; D is undetermined. V was shortened by 1 base and J by 2 bases, with 7 bases between the two germline ends. Germline V gene lookup returns CDR1 MGHDK and CDR2 SYGVNS. This CDR3 comprises 14 residues. CDR3 region: CASSEFSLTDTQYF. The CDR3 bases are TGTGCCAGCAGTGAATTTTCCCTCACAGATACGCAGTATTTT.

This rearrangement joins TRBV6-2 or TRBV6-3 to TRBJ2-7; no reliable D call. Trimming stripped 2 bases from V and 3 bases from J, with 11 bases between. The CDR3 is 14 amino acids. The germline CDR1 and CDR2 sequences are MNHEY and SVGEGT. Here the CDR3 DNA reads TGTGCCAGCAGTTACGTCGGAGAAGACTACGAGCAGTACTTC. It yields the protein CASSYVGEDYEQYF.

This clonotype was seen a handful of times. This sequence joins TRBV7-3 and TRBJ1-1; the D gene is possibly TRBD1 (6 bases). The V gene lost 5 bases and the J gene lost 4 bases, with 11 bases spanning the gap. The V gene's germline CDR1 is SGHTA and CDR2 FQGTGA. The CDR3 runs 13 residues. The CDR3 loop reads CASSADSLTEAFF. The CDR3 DNA reads as TGTGCCAGCAGCGCGGACAGCCTCACTGAAGCTTTCTTT.

This clonotype has a handful of counts. J is TRBJ2-2 and V is TRBV13; D gene ambiguous. The CDR3 is 13 amino acids. Germline V gives CDR1 PRHDT, CDR2 FYEKMQ (reference sequence). Trimming left V 6 bases short and J 7 bases short, with 12 bases between. The CDR3, as DNA: TGTGCCAGCAGTCTTGAGGATGGCGGGGAGCTGTTTTTT. Residues: CASSLEDGGELFF.

This clonotype showed up many times. This sequence joins TRBV27 and TRBJ2-7, with TRBD2 as a possible D gene (6 bases). Germline V gene lookup returns CDR1 MNHEY and CDR2 SMNVEV (reference sequence). The CDR3 loop spans 13 amino acids. The V end was cut by 5 bases, the J end by 7 bases, with 15 bases between. The CDR3 nucleotides read TGTGCCAGCAGTCCCCCCGGCCGGGGGGAGCAGTACTTC. Amino acids: CASSPPGRGEQYF.

This chain links TRBV20-1 with TRBJ1-2; 8 bases are a match to TRBD1. This CDR3 spans 13 amino acids. The germline CDR1 and CDR2 sequences are DFQATT and SNEGSKA (reference sequence). With V trimmed by 6 bases and J by 2 bases, 5 bases remained unmatched. The CDR3 region is CSAQDRVNYGYTF. CDR3 sequence (DNA): TGCAGTGCCCAGGACAGGGTGAACTATGGCTACACCTTC.

The CDR3 region is CASSLSPSGGYNEQFF. DNA of the CDR3: TGTGCCAGCAGCTTATCCCCTAGCGGGGGATACAATGAGCAGTTCTTC. V gene TRBV7-6 combines with J gene TRBJ2-1; TRBD2 matches at 10 bases. CDR1 is SGHVS and CDR2 is FNYEAQ in the germline V gene. Trimming cost V 2 bases and J 4 bases; bases outside gene matches: 5. The CDR3 runs 16 residues.

This clonotype was detected only a few times. This chain joins TRBV5-6 and TRBJ2-2; D remains unclear. CDR3 length equals 12 residues. Germline V lookup: CDR1 SGHDT, CDR2 YYEEEE. V lost 3 bases and J 6 bases, leaving 6 bases between the germline ends. This chain's CDR3 is CASSWAAGELFF. The CDR3 nucleotides are TGTGCCAGCAGCTGGGCTGCCGGGGAGCTGTTTTTT.

This clonotype was found a few times. V and J are TRBV5-1 and TRBJ2-1; D may correspond to TRBD1 or TRBD2 (6 bases each). Germline CDR1 reads SGHRS; CDR2 reads YFSETQ. Trimming stripped 4 bases from V and 7 bases from J, with 24 bases between. The CDR3 has 17 amino acids. This CDR3 is CASSPQTGAVRGNEQFF. DNA of the CDR3: TGCGCCAGCAGCCCCCAGACGGGGGCGGTGCGTGGGAATGAGCAGTTCTTC.

The genes are TRBV5-1 and TRBJ2-7, with TRBD2 as a possible D gene (5 bases). This CDR3 has 13 amino acids. The germline V and J ends were trimmed by 4 bases and 3 bases, with 11 bases remaining between them. Germline V lookup: CDR1 SGHRS, CDR2 YFSETQ. The CDR3 region has the DNA TGCGCCAGCAGCCCGGACTGGAACTACGAGCAGTACTTC. Translating it yields CASSPDWNYEQYF. The variable domain in full, completed from reference TRBV5-1 and TRBJ2-7, reads KAGVTQTPRYLIKTRGQQVTLSCSPISGHRSVSWYQQTPGQGLQFLFEYFSETQRNKGNFPGRFSGRQFSNSRSEMNVSTLELGDSALYLCASSPDWNYEQYFGPGTRLTVT.

This clonotype was detected a few times. The V and J genes are TRBV6-1 and TRBJ2-2, with D possibly TRBD2 on 7 matching bases. V was cut by 5 bases and J by 2 bases, with 12 bases left in between. The CDR3 is made up of 15 amino acids. From germline, CDR1 is MNHNS and CDR2 SASEGT. CDR3 DNA sequence: TGTGCCAGCAGTTCACAGGGACTAAACACCGGGGAGCTGTTTTTT. This encodes CASSSQGLNTGELFF.

Comment on this clonotype: The junction shows a germline mismatch at one end, possibly a read error. The chain has TRBV2 and TRBJ2-1, with D tentatively TRBD1 or TRBD2 (5 bases each). CDR1 is SNHLY and CDR2 is FYNNEI in the germline V gene. The CDR3 runs 14 residues. CDR3 nucleotides: TGTGCCAGCAGTGACCCAGGGACCCGGGCGATCGGGTCCTTC. Translating gives CASSDPGTRAIGSF.

This sequence joins TRBV30 and TRBJ1-2; 7 bases align to TRBD1. The CDR3 has 13 residues. The junction had 7 bases not matched to a gene; V was cut back by 2 bases and J by 7 bases. Germline lookup yields CDR1 GTSNPN and CDR2 SVGIG (reference sequence). The CDR3 coding sequence is TGTGCCTGGAGTACACAGGGGACGGGTGGCTACACCTTC. This sequence encodes CAWSTQGTGGYTF.

This clonotype was seen more than once but under ten times. The J gene is TRBJ2-2, the V gene TRBV30, with D perhaps given as TRBD1 or TRBD2 (5 bases each). This CDR3 contains 15 residues. Germline assignment: CDR1 GTSNPN and CDR2 SVGIG (reference sequence). The V end lost 2 bases, the J end lost 0 bases, and 10 bases lay between the germline ends. CDR3 bases: TGTGCCTGGAGTAAGTTGGGACCGAACACCGGGGAGCTGTTTTTT. This sequence encodes CAWSKLGPNTGELFF.

The chain combines TRBV21-1 with TRBJ2-7; the listed D gene, TRBD1, was not tested against the DNA. TRBV21-1 corresponds to a pseudogene. The CDR3 is made up of 15 amino acids. The CDR3 region is CASSKQGLRQVRKYF. CDR3 coding DNA: TGTGCCAGCAGCAAACAAGGCCTTCGACAGGTTCGAAAGTACTTC.

This clonotype was counted once. The chain combines TRBV20-1 with TRBJ2-7, with 7 bases that match TRBD2. Germline values: CDR1 DFQATT, CDR2 SNEGSKA (reference sequence). This CDR3 region has 15 residues. V shed 0 bases and J 4 bases; nucleotides not matched to a gene: 9. CDR3 sequence reads: CSARDLGREGYEQYF. CDR3 in DNA: TGCAGTGCTAGAGATTTGGGGAGGGAAGGGTACGAGCAGTACTTC.

A remark on this clonotype: Lacking the conserved final phenylalanine or tryptophan, this CDR3 likely reflects a read error. The CDR3 sequence: CASSRGGTSSYEQYS. The DNA for the CDR3 is TGTGCCAGCAGCCGGGGGGGGACGAGCTCCTACGAGCAGTACTCC. The chain couples TRBV14 to TRBJ2-7; TRBD2 matches at 7 bases. V lost 4 bases, J lost 0 bases, and 6 bases stayed unmatched. Germline V gene sequence: CDR1 SGHDN, CDR2 FVKESK. CDR3 length: 15 amino acids.

This clonotype has ten or more counts. The chain combines TRBV7-9 with TRBJ2-5; D is undetermined. The CDR3 is made up of 12 amino acids. Germline V gene data show CDR1 as SEHNR and CDR2 as FQNEAQ (reference sequence). V gave up 0 bases and J gave up 7 bases, with 6 bases separating them. CDR3 in DNA: TGTGCCAGCAGCTTAGCGTTGGGGACCCAGTACTTC. Protein: CASSLALGTQYF.

V usage is TRBV12-3 or TRBV12-4 and J usage is TRBJ2-7; 8 bases map to TRBD1. The CDR3 has 15 amino acids. Trimming removed 7 bases from V and 0 bases from J; junction bases left unmatched: 8. This CDR3 is CASKTGASPSYEQYF. CDR3 nucleotide sequence: TGTGCCAGCAAGACAGGGGCCTCCCCCTCCTACGAGCAGTACTTC.

This clonotype showed up just a few times. The chain combines TRBV12-3 or TRBV12-4 with TRBJ2-2; D is perhaps TRBD1 (6 bases). V was trimmed by 6 bases and J by 7 bases, leaving 24 bases between them. The CDR3 loop spans 17 amino acids. This CDR3 reads CASSPSGWGPLGGELFF. CDR3 nucleotide sequence: TGTGCCAGCAGCCCATCAGGGTGGGGGCCCCTCGGCGGGGAGCTGTTTTTT.

This clonotype turned up a few times. The rearrangement uses TRBV4-2 and TRBJ2-7; unclear D gene. The CDR3 sequence is 13 residues long. Trimming left V 1 base short and J 3 bases short, with 7 bases between. Germline CDR1 is LGHNA and CDR2 is YNFKEQ. The CDR3 sequence: CASSQGAIYEQYF. Here the CDR3 DNA reads TGTGCCAGCAGCCAAGGGGCGATCTACGAGCAGTACTTC.

The chain has TRBV5-1 and TRBJ1-1; D possibly corresponds to TRBD1 (6 bases). CDR3 size: 16 residues. V was pared by 3 bases and J by 1 base, with 16 bases between. Germline V CDR1 and CDR2: SGHRS, YFSETQ. CDR3 DNA: TGCGCCAGCAGCTCACAGGGAGGGGGATCGAACACTGAAGCTTTCTTT. This sequence encodes CASSSQGGGSNTEAFF.

CDR3 sequence (DNA): TGTGCCAGCAGTAGCTCGGGGGCCGATGAGCAGTTCTTC. Its translation: CASSSSGADEQFF. J is TRBJ2-1 and V is TRBV2, with D possibly being TRBD1 or TRBD2 (6 bases each). Germline CDR1 and CDR2: SNHLY and FYNNEI. Between the trimmed V and J ends, which lost 5 bases and 8 bases, there was a span of 13 bases. The CDR3 sequence is 13 residues long.

The CDR3 region has the DNA TGCGCCAGCAGCCTACCGAACGGGGGGGCCAATGAGCAGTTCTTC. It specifies CASSLPNGGANEQFF. The J gene is TRBJ2-1, the V gene TRBV5-1, with 8 bases fitting TRBD2. Germline CDR1 and CDR2: SGHRS and YFSETQ. The CDR3 contains 15 residues. The V and J ends lost 4 bases and 6 bases, in that order; junction bases with no gene match: 9.

Only a few counts were recorded for this clonotype. The chain uses TRBV27 and TRBJ2-2; TRBD1 aligns across 9 bases. Germline trimming cut 7 bases from V and 5 bases from J; bases unmatched to any gene: 8. Germline loops: CDR1 MNHEY, CDR2 SMNVEV (reference sequence). The CDR3 is 15 amino acids. Here the CDR3 DNA reads TGTGCCAGCACGCCGGGGACAGGGAGGACCGGGGAGCTGTTTTTT. Protein sequence: CASTPGTGRTGELFF.

This clonotype was observed a few times. V usage is TRBV10-2 and J usage is TRBJ2-2; D unresolved. CDR3 length equals 13 residues. Trimming cost V 8 bases and J 5 bases, with 12 bases left between them. Per the germline V gene, CDR1 is WSHSY and CDR2 is SAAADI. The CDR3 nucleotides are TGCGCCAGCCGACCCCTAGTTACCGGGGAGCTGTTTTTT. Amino acid sequence: CASRPLVTGELFF.